The T cell receptor beta chain described here comes from a study of cytomegalovirus exposure and HLA in healthy donors. Repertoires were generated with immunoSEQ multiplex PCR, while TCRdb's copy carries only in-frame clones and drops some. The repertoire includes 130,000 to 150,000 clones, 80% to 90% of them detected once, and approximately 8.5% sits in the top ten. Regarding this clone: A junction end diverges from the germline sequence, so it may reflect a read error.

The germline gives CDR1 GTSNPN, CDR2 SVGIG (reference sequence). The length of the CDR3 is 16 residues. The TCR sequence derives from a woman in her late teens or twenties in good health and CMV-seropositive. The J gene is TRBJ2-2, the V gene TRBV30, with TRBD2 identical over 10 bases. The sample was PBMCs. The CDR3 DNA follows: TGTGCCCGGAGTCGGCTAGCGGGAGCGAACACCGGGGAGCTGTTTTTT. It specifies CARSRLAGANTGELFF.